The clone carrying this T cell receptor (beta chain) was picked up a small number of times. The target antigen is unknown. Each donor was a healthy Caucasian. Trimming shortened V by 2 bases and J by 1 base, and 4 bases separated the two germline ends. CDR1 and CDR2 (germline): ENHRY, SYGVKD. CDR3 length: 13 amino acids. This sample was taken from a study of identical twins. General study findings and limits: Abundant beta clonotypes from cord blood had fewer insertions, unlike memory repertoires, which showed none.

Each CDR3 protein is one row after TCRdb ran MiXCR on the 5' RACE reads. The sample yields approximately 240,000 distinct CDR3 sequences, over 12% seen once. This clonotype was obtained from a woman between 18 and 29 years old in good health. The chain combines TRBV10-3 with TRBJ2-3; D gene ambiguous. The specimen sequenced was memory (CD45RO+) T cells sorted from blood. The CDR3 here is CAISEGGTDTQYF. The CDR3 region has the DNA TGTGCCATCAGTGAGGGGGGCACAGATACGCAGTATTTT.